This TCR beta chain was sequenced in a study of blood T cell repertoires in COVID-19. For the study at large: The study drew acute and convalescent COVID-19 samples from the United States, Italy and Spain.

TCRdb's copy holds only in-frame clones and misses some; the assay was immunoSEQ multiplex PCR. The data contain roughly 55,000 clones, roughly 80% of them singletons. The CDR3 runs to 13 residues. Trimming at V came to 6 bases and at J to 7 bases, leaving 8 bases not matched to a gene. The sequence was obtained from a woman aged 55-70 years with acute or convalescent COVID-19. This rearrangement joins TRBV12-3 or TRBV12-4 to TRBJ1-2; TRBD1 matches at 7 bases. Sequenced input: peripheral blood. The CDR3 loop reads CASSHSGQLGYTF. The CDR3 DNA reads TGTGCCAGCAGCCATTCGGGACAGCTTGGCTACACCTTC.